The 26 T cell receptor beta chains given below trace back to one sample, sequenced in a study of blood T cell repertoires in COVID-19. Assay: immunoSEQ multiplex PCR; the TCRdb copy retains only in-frame clones and omits some. The table lists roughly 140,000 clones, around 81% of them singletons, with 7% to 9% in the top ten. Sample: peripheral blood. The receptors here all came from a human donor with acute or convalescent COVID-19. The donor label of this sample is uncertain.

The V call is TRBV4-1, the J call TRBJ1-2; 7 positions agree with TRBD1. The CDR3 runs 14 residues. CDR1 MGHRA and CDR2 YSYEKL come from the germline V gene. The V segment lost 6 bases and the J segment 5 bases; nucleotides outside the gene matches: 9. The CDR3 reads CASRNRTGPYGYTF. The CDR3 DNA follows: TGCGCCAGCAGAAACCGGACAGGCCCGTATGGCTACACCTTC.

The rearrangement links TRBV2 to TRBJ2-2; D gene ambiguous. CDR3 size: 12 residues. The germline V gene has CDR1 SNHLY and CDR2 FYNNEI. Trimming took 7 bases from V and 3 from J, leaving 6 bases between them. The CDR3 DNA follows: TGTGCCAGCACCCCAGACACCGGGGAGCTGTTTTTT. It specifies CASTPDTGELFF.

The chain joins TRBV19 to TRBJ1-2; D is ambiguous. V was shortened by 2 bases and J by 7 bases, with 11 bases between the two germline ends. From germline, CDR1 is LNHDA and CDR2 SQIVND (reference sequence). The length of the CDR3 is 13 residues. The CDR3 DNA is TGTGCCAGTAGTATATTTCTCCCCCCTGGCTACACCTTC. It codes for CASSIFLPPGYTF.

CDR3 DNA: TGCGCCAGCAGCCAAGAGGCGGGACAGGCGCCCTATGGCTACACCTTC. It codes for CASSQEAGQAPYGYTF. This chain connects TRBV4-1 to TRBJ1-2; 8 positions match TRBD1. V trimming: 0 bases; J trimming: 4 bases; junction bases outside the gene matches: 7. The V gene's germline CDR1 is MGHRA and CDR2 YSYEKL. CDR3 size: 16 residues.

The chain links TRBV7-3 to TRBJ2-5, with D tentatively TRBD2 (5 bases). This CDR3 is 13 amino acids long. V lost 1 base and J lost 2, with 5 bases in between. CDR1 and CDR2 (germline): SGHTA, FQGTGA. CDR3 amino acids: CASSLRTQETQYF. CDR3 bases: TGTGCCAGCAGCTTAAGGACTCAAGAGACCCAGTACTTC. Full variable domain (rest looked up from reference TRBV7-3 and TRBJ2-5): GAGVSQTPSNKVTEKGKYVELRCDPISGHTALYWYRQSLGQGPEFLIYFQGTGAADDSGLPNDRFFAVRPEGSVSTLKIQRTERGDSAVYLCASSLRTQETQYFGPGTRLLVL.

About this clone: Germline is not matched at one junction end, which may reflect a read error. The chain is built from TRBV6-5 and TRBJ1-2; TRBD1 aligns across 7 bases. Germline CDR1 and CDR2: MNHEY and SVGAGI. CDR3 length: 12 amino acids. CDR3 in amino acids: CANSRQGYGYTF. In nucleotides, the CDR3 is TGTGCCAACAGTAGACAGGGCTATGGCTACACCTTC.

This clone has more than one count but fewer than ten. This chain connects TRBV19 to TRBJ1-5; the match to TRBD1 covers 8 bases. The CDR3 contains 16 residues. Germline V gives CDR1 LNHDA, CDR2 SQIVND (reference sequence). V was pared by 4 bases and J by 7 bases, with 12 bases of the junction left unmatched. DNA of the CDR3: TGTGCCAGTAGTACTACTGGACAGGGAGGCTGGCAGCCCCAGCATTTT. Amino acids: CASSTTGQGGWQPQHF.

The J gene is TRBJ2-3, the V gene TRBV24-1; the match to TRBD1 covers 7 bases. The junction had 15 bases not matched to a gene; V was cut back by 0 bases and J by 7 bases. CDR3 length: 18 residues. Germline V gene data show CDR1 as KGHDR and CDR2 as SFDVKD. CDR3 in DNA: TGTGCCACCAGTGATTTGCAAGGGACAGTGGGGTCCGGGTATACGCAGTATTTT. It is translated as CATSDLQGTVGSGYTQYF.

The CDR3 region is CATSRDRAGGSGNTIYF. The DNA of the CDR3 is TGTGCCACCAGCAGAGATCGGGCGGGGGGCTCTGGAAACACCATATATTTT. V and J are TRBV15 and TRBJ1-3; D possibly corresponds to TRBD1 (5 bases). This CDR3 spans 17 amino acids. V was trimmed by 0 bases and J by 0 bases, leaving 12 bases between them. The germline gives CDR1 LNHNV, CDR2 YYDKDF (reference sequence). The variable domain in full, completed from reference TRBV15 and TRBJ1-3, reads DAMVIQNPRYQVTQFGKPVTLSCSQTLNHNVMYWYQQKSSQAPKLLFHYYDKDFNNEADTPDNFQSRRPNTSFCFLDIRSPGLGDTAMYLCATSRDRAGGSGNTIYFGEGSWLTVV.

The V call is TRBV5-1, the J call TRBJ1-6; TRBD1 matches at 8 bases. The CDR3 runs 15 residues. The ends lost 4 bases at V and 6 bases at J; junction bases unmatched: 6. The germline CDR1 and CDR2 sequences are SGHRS and YFSETQ. CDR3: CASSLEDRANSPLHF. As DNA, the CDR3 is TGCGCCAGCAGCCTGGAGGACAGGGCTAATTCACCCCTCCACTTT.

The CDR3 here is CASSKEVGEAFF. CDR3 sequence (DNA): TGCGCCAGCAGCAAGGAGGTCGGTGAAGCTTTCTTT. The V call is TRBV5-1, the J call TRBJ1-1; D remains ambiguous. The CDR3 runs to 12 residues. CDR1 is SGHRS and CDR2 is YFSETQ in the germline V gene. The V gene lost 4 bases and the J gene lost 7 bases, with 11 bases spanning the gap.

This sequence joins TRBV18 and TRBJ1-2, with 7 bases lining up with TRBD1. This CDR3 is 13 amino acids long. Germline assignment: CDR1 KGHSH and CDR2 LQKENI. V lost 3 bases and J lost 5; bases outside the gene matches: 3. Written as DNA, the CDR3 is TGTGCCAGCTCACCGGGACAGATTTATGGCTACACCTTC. It codes for CASSPGQIYGYTF.

The gene calls are TRBV24-1 and TRBJ1-5; D might be TRBD1 (5 bases). V lost 5 bases to trimming and J lost 3 bases, with 10 bases between them. Germline V CDR1 and CDR2: KGHDR, SFDVKD. The CDR3 sequence is 14 residues long. The CDR3 here is CATSGGRANQPQHF. Here the CDR3 DNA reads TGTGCCACCAGTGGGGGGAGGGCCAATCAGCCCCAGCATTTT.

The CDR3: CASSIEVGTDTQYF. The DNA for the CDR3 is TGTGCCAGTAGTATAGAGGTAGGCACAGATACGCAGTATTTT. The J gene is TRBJ2-3, the V gene TRBV19; D gene unclear. The germline gives CDR1 LNHDA, CDR2 SQIVND (reference sequence). The CDR3 is made up of 14 amino acids. V was pared by 0 bases and J by 1 base, with 5 bases between.

The J gene is TRBJ1-6, the V gene TRBV11-3; 8 bases match TRBD1. CDR1 and CDR2 from the germline V gene are SGHNT and YENEEA. J lost 9 bases, V lost 3 bases, and 4 bases had no gene match. The CDR3 runs 14 residues. CDR3 in DNA: TGTGCCAGCAGCTTGGGACAGGAAGGTTCACCCCTCCACTTT. It encodes CASSLGQEGSPLHF.

This chain links TRBV6-5 with TRBJ1-5; 8 nucleotides align to TRBD1. The CDR3 runs 13 residues. The V gene end was trimmed by 6 bases and the J gene end by 3 bases; junction bases not matched to a gene: 1. The germline V gene encodes CDR1 MNHEY and CDR2 SVGAGI. The chain's CDR3 is CASRGQANQPQHF. The CDR3 bases are TGTGCCAGCAGGGGACAGGCCAATCAGCCCCAGCATTTT.

V gene TRBV5-1 combines with J gene TRBJ1-6; D not resolved. Germline CDR1 and CDR2: SGHRS and YFSETQ. The CDR3 contains 17 residues. V was cut by 0 bases and J by 0 bases, with 10 bases left in between. Here the CDR3 DNA reads TGCGCCAGCAGCTTGGGACCGAGGAGCTCCTATAATTCACCCCTCCACTTT. Amino acids: CASSLGPRSSYNSPLHF.

V and J are TRBV6-5 and TRBJ2-7, with 7 bases fitting TRBD1. CDR1 and CDR2 from the germline V gene are MNHEY and SVGAGI. Trimming removed 5 bases from V and 7 bases from J; junction bases left unmatched: 11. The CDR3 has 14 residues. The DNA of the CDR3 is TGTGCCAGCAGTCCCCGGGACAGTTCCAGGGAGCAGTACTTC. Its translation is CASSPRDSSREQYF.

This clone was seen at least ten times. The chain links TRBV24-1 to TRBJ2-1, with TRBD1 matching over 7 bases. This CDR3 is 17 amino acids long. Trimming cost V 4 bases and J 3 bases; bases outside gene matches: 11. Germline V gene sequence: CDR1 KGHDR, CDR2 SFDVKD. The CDR3 bases are TGTGCCACCAGTGACTCTAGTTGGGGGACAGACTACAATGAGCAGTTCTTC. Its protein product is CATSDSSWGTDYNEQFF.

The genes are TRBV16 and TRBJ1-2; D not resolved. The germline V gene has CDR1 KGHSY and CDR2 FQNENV. V was cut by 1 base and J by 6 bases, with 15 bases left in between. The length of the CDR3 is 15 residues. The CDR3 loop is CASSQFEGLYNGYTF. The CDR3 DNA sequence: TGTGCCAGCAGCCAATTTGAAGGACTCTACAATGGCTACACCTTC.

The chain employs TRBV28 and TRBJ1-6, with 9 positions matching TRBD1. V was pared by 8 bases and J by 8 bases, with 7 bases of the junction left unmatched. Per germline, CDR1 MDHEN and CDR2 SYDVKM. This CDR3 spans 14 amino acids. The CDR3 DNA follows: TGTGCCAGCCGCCTGGGGACAGGGCATTCACCCCTCCACTTT. Translating gives CASRLGTGHSPLHF.

V gene TRBV7-8 combines with J gene TRBJ2-1; D not certain. The CDR3 sequence is 15 residues long. Germline V gene sequence: CDR1 SGHVS, CDR2 FQNEAQ. Trimming cost V 4 bases and J 0 bases, with 10 bases left between them. The CDR3 sequence is CASSSGSSSYNEQFF. DNA of the CDR3: TGTGCCAGCAGCTCGGGTTCCAGCTCCTACAATGAGCAGTTCTTC.

J is TRBJ1-3 and V is TRBV2; D perhaps matches TRBD1 (6 bases). This CDR3 has 15 residues. Germline V gene lookup returns CDR1 SNHLY and CDR2 FYNNEI. Deletions cut 7 bases from V and 0 bases from J, with 13 bases between. The CDR3 sequence: CASTDGQYSGNTIYF. The CDR3 DNA is TGTGCCAGCACCGACGGACAGTACTCTGGAAACACCATATATTTT.

This rearrangement joins TRBV5-6 to TRBJ1-1, with D maybe TRBD1 (5 bases). Germline V gene sequence: CDR1 SGHDT, CDR2 YYEEEE. V was cut by 1 base and J by 0 bases, with 10 bases left in between. The length of the CDR3 is 15 residues. In nucleotides, the CDR3 is TGTGCCAGCAGCTTGTTAGGGGCCTTGAACACTGAAGCTTTCTTT. Translating it yields CASSLLGALNTEAFF.

The genes are TRBV15 and TRBJ1-2; D possibly corresponds to TRBD1 (6 bases). This CDR3 has 15 amino acids. V was clipped by 2 bases and J by 6 bases, with 16 bases between them. Per germline, CDR1 LNHNV and CDR2 YYDKDF (reference sequence). The CDR3 here is CATSRLGGGADGYTF. The CDR3, as DNA: TGTGCCACCAGCAGATTGGGTGGGGGCGCAGATGGCTACACCTTC.

V gene TRBV2 combines with J gene TRBJ2-2; 7 nucleotides agree with TRBD2. This CDR3 has 13 amino acids. V lost 8 bases to trimming and J lost 2 bases; unmatched junction nucleotides: 2. Per germline, CDR1 SNHLY and CDR2 FYNNEI. CDR3 nucleotides: TGTGCCAGCCTGACTAGCAACACCGGGGAGCTGTTTTTT. Translation gives CASLTSNTGELFF.